This TCR beta chain was found in a study of identical twins (dated by TCRdb to 2016 to 2018). Notes on the research overall: To test whether fetal clonotypes persist, the study used deep sequencing on TCR alpha and beta repertoires from monozygotic twins, unrelated adults of various ages, and cord blood. To rule out contamination, replicate twin experiments were performed at different times with different library preparation protocols. Here is what the overall study found, with its caveats: Conclusions relied on cross-sectional statistical analysis, since the same donors could not be followed over many years. A weaker excess of twin sharing was found in beta out-of-frame sequences because the signal-to-noise ratio was lowered by fewer shared sequences. Out-of-frame TCR alpha sharing in monozygotic twins was systematically underestimated by recombination models, whereas sharing between unrelated individuals was in agreement with the recombination models. Out-of-frame TCR alpha sequences shared between twins showed an excess of low generation-probability sequences compared with coincidental sharing between unrelated individuals. Zero-insertion analyses could be partly confounded by invariant T cells such as MAIT and iNKT, though diverse VJ usage argued against such confounding for most clonotypes. Fewer insertions were carried by abundant cord blood beta clonotypes, a similar but weaker trend appeared in young adult naive repertoires, and no such trend appeared in memory repertoires.

From the cysteine up to the phenylalanine, the CDR3 has a length of 15 residues. Only CDR3 DNA remains: 45 bases, in frame from the first base. V and J are truncated by 3 bases and 4 bases respectively, leaving an intervening sequence of 16 bases. In the germline V gene (reference sequence), CDR1 corresponds to DFQATT and CDR2 to SNEGSKA. All donors were healthy Caucasians. Regarding this clonotype: There is no known antigen for this receptor. Base quality data are lacking; no much larger clone is found one base away.

The library was generated by 5' RACE. Instrument on record: Illumina HiSeq 2000. A universal primer binding site was added through template switching, and the final cDNA carried a unique molecular identifier so that TCR cDNA molecules could be counted accurately. Specific primers in the conserved constant-segment region were used to synthesize first-strand cDNA for TCR alpha and beta chains. To control for contamination, every cDNA library was double barcoded, receiving both a SMART-Mk sample barcode and Illumina barcodes. TruSeq adapter sequences and Illumina sample barcodes were added in two successive PCR steps. The TCR alpha and beta cDNA libraries were sequenced on the Illumina HiSeq platform using custom primers. As for the original processing: MiGEC processed the raw reads to extract unique molecular identifiers, while MiXCR was used to determine the CDR3 positions. Recombination models were inferred per individual with the repgenHMM and IGoR tools using an EM algorithm. Shared clonotypes were analyzed with the tcR package in R, and sharing was normalized by the product of cloneset sizes. To study raw recombination without the effects of thymic and clonal selection, out-of-frame nonproductive sequences were analyzed. The raw public data were reprocessed by TCRdb itself: fastp quality trimming at Q25, MiXCR clonotype calling, in-frame beta chains only. Duplicate CDR3 protein sequences are folded into a single record with the most common DNA and genes. For this entry, the V and J calls and clone size follow TCRdb and not the study's own pipeline. This sample gives some 1,700,000 distinct CDR3 sequences in total; less than 35% of them show up just once. The ten largest account for more than 0.25% of the sample.

The origin of this receptor is a newborn girl in good health. The sequence is built from TRBV20-1 and TRBJ1-5; the D region possibly corresponds to TRBD1 (5 bases align). Material for sequencing was cord blood. The sequenced DNA: TGCAGTGCTAGCGTTTCTCTAAGGACAAATCAGCCCCAGCATTTT. It translates as CSASVSLRTNQPQHF.